The rows below give T cell receptor beta chains drawn from one sample of a study of blood T cell repertoires in COVID-19. TCRdb keeps only in-frame clones here, not all; method: immunoSEQ multiplex PCR. Seen here are tens of thousands of clones, 80% to 85% observed once, and the top ten hold 1.9%. Sequences were obtained from peripheral blood. These receptors came from a woman aged 55-69 years with acute or convalescent COVID-19. CDR3s include the opening cysteine and the closing phenylalanine or tryptophan. A D gene is named only where the DNA matches it firmly. Clone sizes are given selectively: once, few, many, or a class where the clone is expanded.

v_gene: TRBV19; abundance: .; j_gene: TRBJ1-1; d_gene: TRBD1; CDR3nt: TGTGCCAGTAGTAATCCGGGACAGGTGAACACTGAAGCTTTCTTT; CDR3aa: CASSNPGQVNTEAFF
v_gene: TRBV19; abundance: .; j_gene: TRBJ2-5; d_gene: TRBD1; CDR3nt: TGTGCCAGTAGTCAGGGGGTCCAAGAGACCCAGTACTTC; CDR3aa: CASSQGVQETQYF
v_gene: TRBV5-4; abundance: .; j_gene: TRBJ1-2; d_gene: .; CDR3nt: TGTGCCAGCAGCTTTACAGGGTCTAGGTATGGCTACACCTTC; CDR3aa: CASSFTGSRYGYTF
v_gene: TRBV2; abundance: .; j_gene: TRBJ2-3; d_gene: .; CDR3nt: TGTGCCAGCAAAGACTCGGGAGTTATGACAGATACGCAGTATTTT; CDR3aa: CASKDSGVMTDTQYF
v_gene: TRBV12-3/TRBV12-4; abundance: .; j_gene: TRBJ1-2; d_gene: .; CDR3nt: TGTGCCAGCAGTTTTACAGGAAACTATGGCTACACCTTC; CDR3aa: CASSFTGNYGYTF
v_gene: TRBV6-4; abundance: .; j_gene: TRBJ1-5; d_gene: .; CDR3nt: TGTGCCAGCAGTGTGGAGGAAGGTCAGCCCCAGCATTTT; CDR3aa: CASSVEEGQPQHF
v_gene: TRBV6-5; abundance: .; j_gene: TRBJ1-4; d_gene: TRBD1; CDR3nt: TGTGCCACCGCAGAGAGGACAGGTGAAAAACTGTTTTTT; CDR3aa: CATAERTGEKLFF
v_gene: TRBV18; abundance: .; j_gene: TRBJ1-4; d_gene: .; CDR3nt: TGTGCCAGCTCACCCCCAGGGGTACGGAAACTGTTTTTT; CDR3aa: CASSPPGVRKLFF
v_gene: TRBV19; abundance: .; j_gene: TRBJ2-1; d_gene: .; CDR3nt: TGTGCCAGTAGCGACTTCAGGACAGGGACTAACAATGAGCAGTTCTTC; CDR3aa: CASSDFRTGTNNEQFF
v_gene: TRBV7-8; abundance: .; j_gene: TRBJ1-2; d_gene: .; CDR3nt: TGTGCCAGCAGCTTGGACCCGACAGGAATATCTCGCGGCTACACCTTC; CDR3aa: CASSLDPTGISRGYTF
v_gene: TRBV6-1; abundance: .; j_gene: TRBJ2-1; d_gene: .; CDR3nt: TGTGCCAGCAGTGAAGCGCTGACATCCTACAATGAGCAGTTCTTC; CDR3aa: CASSEALTSYNEQFF
v_gene: TRBV7-9; abundance: .; j_gene: TRBJ1-2; d_gene: TRBD1; CDR3nt: TGTGCCAGCAGCTCTAGACAGGGGTCCTCAGGTGGCTACACCTTC; CDR3aa: CASSSRQGSSGGYTF
v_gene: TRBV5-1; abundance: few; j_gene: TRBJ2-7; d_gene: TRBD2; CDR3nt: TGCGCCAGCAGCTTAGGGACTAGCGTCTCCTACGAGCAGTACTTC; CDR3aa: CASSLGTSVSYEQYF
v_gene: TRBV6-1; abundance: .; j_gene: TRBJ1-6; d_gene: .; CDR3nt: TGTGCCAGCAGTGAAGTCTCCACAGGTTCACCCCTCCACTTT; CDR3aa: CASSEVSTGSPLHF
v_gene: TRBV2; abundance: .; j_gene: TRBJ2-3; d_gene: .; CDR3nt: TGTGCCAGCAGTGTGCAGGGGCCGCAGTATTTT; CDR3aa: CASSVQGPQYF
v_gene: TRBV4-2; abundance: .; j_gene: TRBJ2-1; d_gene: TRBD2; CDR3nt: TGTGCCAGCAGCCCCGGGACTAGCGGGGGGCGGAGCTCCTACAATGAGCAGTTCTTC; CDR3aa: CASSPGTSGGRSSYNEQFF
v_gene: TRBV11-2; abundance: once; j_gene: TRBJ2-4; d_gene: .; CDR3nt: TGTGCCAGCAGCTTAGGGAAGACAGTCCTAGCCAAAAACATTCAGTACTTC; CDR3aa: CASSLGKTVLAKNIQYF
v_gene: TRBV15; abundance: .; j_gene: TRBJ1-4; d_gene: .; CDR3nt: TGTGCCACCAGGAAACAGGGAGCTAATGAAAAACTGTTTTTT; CDR3aa: CATRKQGANEKLFF
v_gene: TRBV13; abundance: once; j_gene: TRBJ1-1; d_gene: .; CDR3nt: TGTGCCAGCAGCCGCAGGGGTTCTGCTGAAGCTTTCTTT; CDR3aa: CASSRRGSAEAFF
v_gene: TRBV29-1; abundance: .; j_gene: TRBJ2-3; d_gene: .; CDR3nt: TGCAGCGTTGCCAGGGCCCCTACAAGCACAGATACGCAGTATTTT; CDR3aa: CSVARAPTSTDTQYF
v_gene: TRBV29-1; abundance: .; j_gene: TRBJ2-3; d_gene: TRBD2; CDR3nt: TGCAGCGTTGCTGTGGGGGGGGGCACAGATACGCAGTATTTT; CDR3aa: CSVAVGGGTDTQYF
v_gene: TRBV6-5; abundance: .; j_gene: TRBJ1-2; d_gene: .; CDR3nt: TGTGCCAGCACCCCTCGGGGGAGAGGGGGCTACACCTTC; CDR3aa: CASTPRGRGGYTF
v_gene: TRBV7-8; abundance: once; j_gene: TRBJ1-4; d_gene: .; CDR3nt: TGTGCCAGCAGCTTAGGAGGGGGTGGTGAAAAACTGTTTTTT; CDR3aa: CASSLGGGGEKLFF
v_gene: TRBV30; abundance: .; j_gene: TRBJ1-2; d_gene: TRBD1; CDR3nt: TGTGCCTGGAATCCGGGACAGGGGGAGAGTGGCTACACCTTC; CDR3aa: CAWNPGQGESGYTF
v_gene: TRBV5-1; abundance: few; j_gene: TRBJ1-5; d_gene: .; CDR3nt: TGCGCCAGCAGCTTGGGTGCGGAAAATCAGCCCCAGCATTTT; CDR3aa: CASSLGAENQPQHF
v_gene: TRBV4-2; abundance: .; j_gene: TRBJ1-4; d_gene: .; CDR3nt: TGTGCCAGCAGCCAACAAACAGCCGCCCGGGAAAAACTGTTTTTT; CDR3aa: CASSQQTAAREKLFF
v_gene: TRBV6-5; abundance: .; j_gene: TRBJ2-7; d_gene: .; CDR3nt: TGTGCCAGCAGCTCTCAGGGAAGCTACGAGCAGTACTTC; CDR3aa: CASSSQGSYEQYF
v_gene: TRBV21-1; abundance: .; j_gene: TRBJ1-2; d_gene: .; CDR3nt: TGTGCCAGCAGCACCCAAAAGCTTCAAAACTATGGCTACACCTTC; CDR3aa: CASSTQKLQNYGYTF
v_gene: TRBV7-8; abundance: .; j_gene: TRBJ2-7; d_gene: TRBD1; CDR3nt: TGTGCCAGCAGCACCCGGGACAGCAGAAATAATTACGAGCAGTACTTC; CDR3aa: CASSTRDSRNNYEQYF
v_gene: TRBV2; abundance: few; j_gene: TRBJ2-7; d_gene: TRBD1; CDR3nt: TGTGCCAGCAGTCCGATGGGACAGATATACGAGCAGTACTTC; CDR3aa: CASSPMGQIYEQYF
v_gene: TRBV2; abundance: .; j_gene: TRBJ1-2; d_gene: .; CDR3nt: TGTGCCAGCAGTGAAATGCAGGGCTCGGGCTACACCTTC; CDR3aa: CASSEMQGSGYTF
v_gene: TRBV6-5; abundance: .; j_gene: TRBJ2-1; d_gene: TRBD2; CDR3nt: TGTGCCAGCAATAGCGGGGGGGCGGGTGAGCAGTTCTTC; CDR3aa: CASNSGGAGEQFF
v_gene: TRBV28; abundance: .; j_gene: TRBJ1-2; d_gene: .; CDR3nt: TGTGCCAGCAGTATAGAGGGATATGGCTACACCTTC; CDR3aa: CASSIEGYGYTF
v_gene: TRBV5-5; abundance: .; j_gene: TRBJ2-1; d_gene: TRBD2; CDR3nt: TGTGCCAGCAGCTTACGGGTAGCGGGGTACAATGAGCAGTTCTTC; CDR3aa: CASSLRVAGYNEQFF
v_gene: TRBV29-1; abundance: .; j_gene: TRBJ1-2; d_gene: .; CDR3nt: TGCAGCGTCGGAGATAGTAACTATGGCTACACCTTC; CDR3aa: CSVGDSNYGYTF
v_gene: TRBV5-1; abundance: .; j_gene: TRBJ2-2; d_gene: .; CDR3nt: TGCGCCAGCAGCTTGGGGGAGCGGGCGAACACCGGGGAGCTGTTTTTT; CDR3aa: CASSLGERANTGELFF
v_gene: TRBV7-3; abundance: .; j_gene: TRBJ2-2; d_gene: .; CDR3nt: TGTGCCAGCAGCTTAAAGACAGGGAACACCGGGGAGCTGTTTTTT; CDR3aa: CASSLKTGNTGELFF
v_gene: TRBV6-5; abundance: .; j_gene: TRBJ1-5; d_gene: .; CDR3nt: TGTGCCAGCAGTTCCCAGACAGAGAATCAGCCCCAGCATTTT; CDR3aa: CASSSQTENQPQHF
v_gene: TRBV7-2; abundance: .; j_gene: TRBJ1-2; d_gene: .; CDR3nt: TGTGCCAGCAGCTTAGGGGGGGAGAGGGCTAACTATGGCTACACCTTC; CDR3aa: CASSLGGERANYGYTF
v_gene: TRBV25-1; abundance: .; j_gene: TRBJ2-3; d_gene: TRBD1; CDR3nt: TGTGCCAGCAGTAAAGGGGGCGTGCTCACAGATACGCAGTATTTT; CDR3aa: CASSKGGVLTDTQYF
v_gene: TRBV6-2/TRBV6-3; abundance: .; j_gene: TRBJ2-7; d_gene: TRBD1; CDR3nt: TGTGCCAGCAGTTTTCCCGGGACAGGAGCCTACGAGCAGTACTTC; CDR3aa: CASSFPGTGAYEQYF
v_gene: TRBV15; abundance: .; j_gene: TRBJ2-4; d_gene: TRBD2; CDR3nt: TGTGCCACCAGCACGGGGACTAGCGGGAGGACTCCCCAGTACTTC; CDR3aa: CATSTGTSGRTPQYF
v_gene: TRBV6-5; abundance: few; j_gene: TRBJ2-2; d_gene: .; CDR3nt: TGTGCCAGCATGAGGGACACCGGGGAGCTGTTTTTT; CDR3aa: CASMRDTGELFF
v_gene: TRBV3-1/TRBV3-2; abundance: .; j_gene: TRBJ1-2; d_gene: .; CDR3nt: TGTGCCAGCAGCCAAGCCACAGGGAATTATGGCTACACCTTC; CDR3aa: CASSQATGNYGYTF
v_gene: TRBV7-3; abundance: .; j_gene: TRBJ2-2; d_gene: TRBD2; CDR3nt: TGTGCCAGCAGCTTATTCGGACTAGAAACCGGGGAGCTGTTTTTT; CDR3aa: CASSLFGLETGELFF
v_gene: TRBV29-1; abundance: .; j_gene: TRBJ2-5; d_gene: .; CDR3nt: TGCAGCGTTGGGGATGCAGGGGCTCGCCGGGAGACCCAGTACTTC; CDR3aa: CSVGDAGARRETQYF
v_gene: TRBV3-1/TRBV3-2; abundance: .; j_gene: TRBJ2-1; d_gene: .; CDR3nt: TGTGCCAGCAGCCGTTTATACAATGAGCAGTTCTTC; CDR3aa: CASSRLYNEQFF
v_gene: TRBV5-8; abundance: .; j_gene: TRBJ1-1; d_gene: .; CDR3nt: TGTGCCAGCAGCTTGGGGGCCCCCATCAAGAACACTGAAGCTTTCTTT; CDR3aa: CASSLGAPIKNTEAFF
v_gene: TRBV18; abundance: few; j_gene: TRBJ1-4; d_gene: .; CDR3nt: TGTGCCAGCTCACGCAGTGGGACAGAAAAACTGTTTTTT; CDR3aa: CASSRSGTEKLFF
v_gene: TRBV4-1; abundance: .; j_gene: TRBJ1-4; d_gene: .; CDR3nt: TGCGCCAGCAGCCAAATGAGCAGGGCGACTAATGAAAAACTGTTTTTT; CDR3aa: CASSQMSRATNEKLFF
v_gene: TRBV5-1; abundance: .; j_gene: TRBJ1-3; d_gene: .; CDR3nt: TGCGCCAGCAGCTCAACAGGAAACACCATATATTTT; CDR3aa: CASSSTGNTIYF
v_gene: TRBV16; abundance: .; j_gene: TRBJ1-3; d_gene: .; CDR3nt: TGTGCCAGCAGCCAATTCAGAGGGACTACCTCTGGAAACACCATATATTTT; CDR3aa: CASSQFRGTTSGNTIYF
v_gene: TRBV2; abundance: .; j_gene: TRBJ1-4; d_gene: TRBD1; CDR3nt: TGTGCCAGCAGGCGCCGGGACAGGGGGCATGAAAAACTGTTTTTT; CDR3aa: CASRRRDRGHEKLFF